These 11 T cell receptor beta chains share one sample of origin, sequenced in a study of patients and donors after allogeneic stem cell transplantation. From the RT-PCR reads, TCRdb called clonotypes with MiXCR, one entry per CDR3 protein. The data show around 90,000 distinct CDR3 sequences, 40% to 60% seen once. The sequencing input was blood, either unsorted or a sorted T cell fraction (not recorded which). These receptors all stem from a human donor who was either an allogeneic HSCT recipient or a stem cell or donor lymphocyte infusion donor (not recorded which). It is not recorded whose cells these are; they may come from a transplant donor.

The table lists this clonotype with a few counts. J is TRBJ1-5 and V is TRBV20-1, with 10 nucleotides matching TRBD1. The CDR3 contains 14 residues. The V and J ends lost 0 bases and 7 bases, in that order; junction bases with no gene match: 3. Per germline, CDR1 DFQATT and CDR2 SNEGSKA (reference sequence). CDR3 in amino acids: CSARDPTGGQPQHF. The CDR3 DNA sequence: TGCAGTGCTAGAGATCCGACAGGGGGCCAGCCCCAGCATTTT.

CDR3 nucleotide sequence: TGTGCCAGCAGCGTTCAGACCGGGGAGCTGTTTTTT. It is translated as CASSVQTGELFF. The chain links TRBV9 to TRBJ2-2; D is undetermined. Trimming pared 2 bases from V and 5 bases from J, leaving 4 bases between. The CDR3 is 12 amino acids. The germline V gene encodes CDR1 SGDLS and CDR2 YYNGEE.

This clonotype was seen more than once but under ten times. V and J are TRBV9 and TRBJ1-1; D not resolved. V shed 0 bases and J shed 0 bases, with 9 bases lying between them. This CDR3 is built from 15 residues. The V gene's germline CDR1 is SGDLS and CDR2 YYNGEE. CDR3 sequence reads: CASSVEAGLNTEAFF. The CDR3 nucleotides read TGTGCCAGCAGCGTAGAGGCAGGCCTGAACACTGAAGCTTTCTTT.

This clonotype has just a few counts. This chain connects TRBV20-1 to TRBJ1-5; no clear D. CDR1 and CDR2 (germline): DFQATT, SNEGSKA (reference sequence). The V gene lost 5 bases and the J gene lost 2 bases, with 10 bases spanning the gap. The CDR3 is 13 amino acids. CDR3 DNA: TGCAGTGCTGGCCGGGCCCGCAATCAGCCCCAGCATTTT. Protein sequence: CSAGRARNQPQHF.

The chain links TRBV25-1 to TRBJ1-4; maybe TRBD1 (5 bases). Per the germline V gene, CDR1 is MGHDK and CDR2 is SYGVNS. V lost 3 bases, J lost 11 bases, and 13 bases lay in between. This CDR3 comprises 13 residues. CDR3 DNA: TGTGCCAGCAGTGACGCGACCCGGGGGAAACTGTTTTTT. The encoded protein is CASSDATRGKLFF.

V is TRBV12-3 or TRBV12-4 and J is TRBJ1-1, with D possibly matching TRBD1 (5 bases). V gave up 3 bases and J gave up 2 bases, with 13 bases separating them. The CDR3 totals 15 residues. The CDR3 reads CASSFGQGGNTEAFF. The CDR3 DNA sequence: TGTGCCAGCAGTTTTGGTCAGGGAGGCAACACTGAAGCTTTCTTT.

The chain is built from TRBV7-2 and TRBJ1-5; the match to TRBD1 covers 10 bases. J was trimmed by 2 bases and V by 3 bases; bases with no gene match: 1. The germline gives CDR1 SGHTA, CDR2 FQGNSA. The CDR3 length is 15 residues. CDR3: CASSFGQGGNQPQHF. In DNA, the CDR3 is TGTGCCAGCAGCTTCGGACAGGGGGGCAATCAGCCCCAGCATTTT.

This sequence joins TRBV3-1 and TRBJ2-1, with a weak D call TRBD2 (6 bases). The ends were cut back, 4 bases at V and 5 bases at J, with 21 bases in the middle. CDR3 length: 17 residues. Germline V gene lookup returns CDR1 LGHDT and CDR2 YNNKEL (reference sequence). The CDR3 DNA follows: TGTGCCAGCAGCCTAGAAGGAGCGGGCGGAGAAAACAATGAGCAGTTCTTC. It translates to CASSLEGAGGENNEQFF.

This sequence joins TRBV5-1 and TRBJ1-2; 7 bases match TRBD1. Germline CDR1 and CDR2: SGHRS and YFSETQ. CDR3 length equals 14 residues. V lost 2 bases to trimming and J lost 2 bases; unmatched junction nucleotides: 3. CDR3 loop: CASSFDRVNYGYTF. The CDR3 DNA is TGCGCCAGCAGCTTTGACAGGGTGAACTATGGCTACACCTTC. The full variable domain, rest sourced from reference TRBV5-1 and TRBJ1-2, is KAGVTQTPRYLIKTRGQQVTLSCSPISGHRSVSWYQQTPGQGLQFLFEYFSETQRNKGNFPGRFSGRQFSNSRSEMNVSTLELGDSALYLCASSFDRVNYGYTFGSGTRLTVV.

This sequence joins TRBV4-2 and TRBJ1-3; a weak D match, TRBD1 (6 bases). The CDR3 covers 18 residues. CDR1 is LGHNA, CDR2 YNFKEQ, per germline. Deletions cut 3 bases from V and 0 bases from J, with 18 bases between. CDR3 bases: TGTGCCAGCAGCCAGGGACATACGTCCATCTTCTCTGGAAACACCATATATTTT. Encoded protein: CASSQGHTSIFSGNTIYF.

The chain has TRBV3-1 and TRBJ2-1; D gene ambiguous. Germline loops: CDR1 LGHDT, CDR2 YNNKEL (reference sequence). The V and J ends lost 0 bases and 10 bases respectively, with 10 bases between them. The CDR3 has 13 residues. CDR3 residues: CASSQDRPIEQFF. In DNA form, the CDR3 reads TGTGCCAGCAGCCAAGATCGTCCGATAGAGCAGTTCTTC.